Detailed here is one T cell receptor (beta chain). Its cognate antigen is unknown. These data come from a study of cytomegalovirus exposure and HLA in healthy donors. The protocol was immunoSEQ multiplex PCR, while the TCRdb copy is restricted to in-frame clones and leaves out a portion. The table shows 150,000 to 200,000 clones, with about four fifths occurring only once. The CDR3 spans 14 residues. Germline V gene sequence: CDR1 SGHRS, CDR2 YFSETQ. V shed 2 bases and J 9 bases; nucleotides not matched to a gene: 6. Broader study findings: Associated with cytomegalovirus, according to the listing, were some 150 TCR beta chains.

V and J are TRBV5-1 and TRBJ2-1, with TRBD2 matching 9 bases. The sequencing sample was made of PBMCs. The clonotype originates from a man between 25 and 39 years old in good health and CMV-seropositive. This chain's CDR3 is CASSFAGGPFEQFF. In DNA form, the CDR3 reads TGCGCCAGCAGCTTTGCGGGAGGGCCGTTTGAGCAGTTCTTC.